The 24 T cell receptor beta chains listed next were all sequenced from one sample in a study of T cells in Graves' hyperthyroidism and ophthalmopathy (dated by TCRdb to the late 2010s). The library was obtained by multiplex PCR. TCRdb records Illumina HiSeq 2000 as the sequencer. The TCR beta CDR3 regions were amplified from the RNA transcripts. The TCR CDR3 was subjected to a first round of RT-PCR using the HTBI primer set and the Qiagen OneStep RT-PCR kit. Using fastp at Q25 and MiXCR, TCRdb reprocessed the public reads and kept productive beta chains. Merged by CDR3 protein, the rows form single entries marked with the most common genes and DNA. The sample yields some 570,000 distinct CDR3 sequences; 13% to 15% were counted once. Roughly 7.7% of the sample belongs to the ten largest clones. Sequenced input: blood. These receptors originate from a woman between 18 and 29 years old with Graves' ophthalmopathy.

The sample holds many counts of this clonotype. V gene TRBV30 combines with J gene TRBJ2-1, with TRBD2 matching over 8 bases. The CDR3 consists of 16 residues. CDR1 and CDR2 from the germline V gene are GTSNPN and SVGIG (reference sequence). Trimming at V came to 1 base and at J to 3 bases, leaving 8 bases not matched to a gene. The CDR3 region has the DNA TGTGCCTGGAGTGACGTCTCTAGCGGGTTCTACAATGAGCAGTTCTTC. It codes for CAWSDVSSGFYNEQFF.

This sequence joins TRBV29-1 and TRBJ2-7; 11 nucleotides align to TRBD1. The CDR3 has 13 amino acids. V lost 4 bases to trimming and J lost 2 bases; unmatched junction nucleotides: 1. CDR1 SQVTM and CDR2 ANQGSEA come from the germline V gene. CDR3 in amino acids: CSVGGQGAYEQYF. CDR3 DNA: TGCAGCGTTGGGGGACAGGGGGCCTACGAGCAGTACTTC.

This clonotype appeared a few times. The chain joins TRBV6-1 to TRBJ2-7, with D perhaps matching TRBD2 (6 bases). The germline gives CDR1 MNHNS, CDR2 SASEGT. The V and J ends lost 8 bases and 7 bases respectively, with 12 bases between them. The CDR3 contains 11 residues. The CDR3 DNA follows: TGTGCCAGCGGGAGGTTCAGGGAGCAGTACTTC. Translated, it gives CASGRFREQYF.

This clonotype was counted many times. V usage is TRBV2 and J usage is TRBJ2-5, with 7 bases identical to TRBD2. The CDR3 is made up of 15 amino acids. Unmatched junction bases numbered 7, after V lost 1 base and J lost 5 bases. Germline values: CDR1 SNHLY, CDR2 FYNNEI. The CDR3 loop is CASSEEGGKGETQYF. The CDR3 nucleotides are TGTGCCAGCAGTGAAGAGGGAGGGAAAGGGGAGACCCAGTACTTC.

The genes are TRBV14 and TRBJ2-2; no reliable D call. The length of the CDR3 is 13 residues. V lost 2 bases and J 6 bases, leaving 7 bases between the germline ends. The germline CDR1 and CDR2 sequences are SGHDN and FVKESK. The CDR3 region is CASSQTWSGELFF. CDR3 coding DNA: TGTGCCAGCAGCCAAACTTGGTCCGGGGAGCTGTTTTTT.

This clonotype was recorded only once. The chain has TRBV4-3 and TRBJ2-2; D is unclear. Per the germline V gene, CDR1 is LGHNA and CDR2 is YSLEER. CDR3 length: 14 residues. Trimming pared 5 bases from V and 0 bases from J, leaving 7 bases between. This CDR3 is CASSTAPNTGELFF. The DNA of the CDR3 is TGCGCCAGCAGCACAGCCCCGAACACCGGGGAGCTGTTTTTT.

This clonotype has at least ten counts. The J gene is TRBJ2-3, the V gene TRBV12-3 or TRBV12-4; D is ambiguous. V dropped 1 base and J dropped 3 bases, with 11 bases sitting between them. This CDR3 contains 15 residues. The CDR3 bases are TGTGCCAGCAGTTTAGTTCAGCTCGGTACAGATACGCAGTATTTT. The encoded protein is CASSLVQLGTDTQYF.

CDR3 sequence reads: CASSIDSGADTQYF. The CDR3 nucleotides read TGTGCCAGTAGTATAGATTCAGGGGCAGATACGCAGTATTTT. The chain is built from TRBV19 and TRBJ2-3; perhaps TRBD1 as D (6 bases). Trimming cost V 0 bases and J 4 bases, with 8 bases left between them. CDR1 and CDR2 (germline): LNHDA, SQIVND (reference sequence). The CDR3 loop spans 14 amino acids.

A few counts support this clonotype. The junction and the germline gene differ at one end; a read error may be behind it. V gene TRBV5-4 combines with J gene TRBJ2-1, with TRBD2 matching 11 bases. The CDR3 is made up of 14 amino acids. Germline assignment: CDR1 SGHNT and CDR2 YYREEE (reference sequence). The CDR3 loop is CAGRLAGGPDEQFF. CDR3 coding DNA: TGTGCCGGCAGATTAGCGGGAGGGCCCGATGAGCAGTTCTTC.

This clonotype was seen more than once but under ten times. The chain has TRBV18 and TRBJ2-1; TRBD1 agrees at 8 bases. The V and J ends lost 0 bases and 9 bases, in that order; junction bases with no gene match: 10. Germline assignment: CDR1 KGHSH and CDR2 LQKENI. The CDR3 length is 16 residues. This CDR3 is CASSPPSRGLQGEQFF. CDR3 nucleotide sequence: TGTGCCAGCTCACCACCATCCAGGGGGCTTCAGGGTGAGCAGTTCTTC.

CDR3 in amino acids: CASSLADLPSSYEQYF. DNA for the CDR3: TGTGCCAGCAGCTTAGCGGACCTTCCGAGCTCCTACGAGCAGTACTTC. V gene TRBV7-6 combines with J gene TRBJ2-7; D ambiguous. Germline V gene sequence: CDR1 SGHVS, CDR2 FNYEAQ. Trimming took 0 bases from V and 0 from J, leaving 12 bases between them. CDR3 size: 16 residues.

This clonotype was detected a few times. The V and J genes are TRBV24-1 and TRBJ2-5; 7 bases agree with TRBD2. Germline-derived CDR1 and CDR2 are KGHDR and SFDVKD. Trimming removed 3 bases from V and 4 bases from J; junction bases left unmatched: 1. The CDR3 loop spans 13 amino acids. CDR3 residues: CATSDGGGETQYF. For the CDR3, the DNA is TGTGCCACCAGTGATGGGGGGGGAGAGACCCAGTACTTC.

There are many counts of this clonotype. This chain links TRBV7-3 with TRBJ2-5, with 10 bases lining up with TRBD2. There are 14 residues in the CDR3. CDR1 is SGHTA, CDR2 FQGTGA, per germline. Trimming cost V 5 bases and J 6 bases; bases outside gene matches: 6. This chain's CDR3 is CASSPASGSKTQYF. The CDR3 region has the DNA TGTGCCAGCAGCCCAGCTAGCGGGAGCAAGACCCAGTACTTC.

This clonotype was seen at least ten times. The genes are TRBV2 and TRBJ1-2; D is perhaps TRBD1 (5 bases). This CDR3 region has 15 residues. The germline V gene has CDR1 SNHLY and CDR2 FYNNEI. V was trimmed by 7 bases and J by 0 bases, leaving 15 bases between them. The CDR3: CASIGRGAPNYGYTF. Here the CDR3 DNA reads TGTGCCAGCATCGGGAGGGGTGCTCCTAACTATGGCTACACCTTC. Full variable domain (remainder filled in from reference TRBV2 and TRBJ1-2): EPEVTQTPSHQVTQMGQEVILRCVPISNHLYFYWYRQILGQKVEFLVSFYNNEISEKSEIFDDQFSVERPDGSNFTLKIRSTKLEDSAMYFCASIGRGAPNYGYTFGSGTRLTVV.

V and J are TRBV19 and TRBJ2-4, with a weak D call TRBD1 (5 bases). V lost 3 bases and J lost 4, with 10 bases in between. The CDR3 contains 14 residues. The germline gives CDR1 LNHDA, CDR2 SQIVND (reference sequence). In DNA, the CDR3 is TGTGCCAGTAGTATTAAGGGGTGGAAAAACATTCAGTACTTC. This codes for CASSIKGWKNIQYF.

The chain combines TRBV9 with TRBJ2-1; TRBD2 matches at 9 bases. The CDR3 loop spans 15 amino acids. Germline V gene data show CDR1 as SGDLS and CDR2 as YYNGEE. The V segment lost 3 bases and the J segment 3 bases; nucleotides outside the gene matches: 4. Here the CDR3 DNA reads TGTGCCAGCAGCGAAGCGGGGGGCTACTACAATGAGCAGTTCTTC. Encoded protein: CASSEAGGYYNEQFF.

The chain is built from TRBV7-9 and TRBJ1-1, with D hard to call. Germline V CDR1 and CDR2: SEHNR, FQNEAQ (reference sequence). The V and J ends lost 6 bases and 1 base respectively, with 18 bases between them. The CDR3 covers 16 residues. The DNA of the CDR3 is TGTGCCAGCAGAAATGAACAGTTTACTAGGAACACTGAAGCTTTCTTT. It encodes CASRNEQFTRNTEAFF.

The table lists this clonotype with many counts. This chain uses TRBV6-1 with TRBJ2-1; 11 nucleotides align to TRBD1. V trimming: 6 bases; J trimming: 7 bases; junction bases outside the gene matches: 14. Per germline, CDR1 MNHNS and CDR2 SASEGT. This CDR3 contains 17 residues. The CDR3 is CASSDPPGTGGRNEQFF. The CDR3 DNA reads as TGTGCCAGCAGCGACCCTCCGGGGACAGGGGGAAGGAATGAGCAGTTCTTC.

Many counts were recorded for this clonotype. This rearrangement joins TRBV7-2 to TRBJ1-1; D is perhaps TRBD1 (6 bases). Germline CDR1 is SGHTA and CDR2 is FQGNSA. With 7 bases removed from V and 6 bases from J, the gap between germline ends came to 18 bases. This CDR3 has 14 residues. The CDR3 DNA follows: TGTGCCAGCACCCCCGGGGGGAGGGGGGCTGAAGCTTTCTTT. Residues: CASTPGGRGAEAFF.

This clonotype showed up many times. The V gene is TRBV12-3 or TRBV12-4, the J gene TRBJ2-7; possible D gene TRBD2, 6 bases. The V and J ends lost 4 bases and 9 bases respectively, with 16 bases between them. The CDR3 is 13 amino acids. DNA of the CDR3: TGTGCCAGCAGTTCTCCGGGACTGACTTCGCAGTACTTC. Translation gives CASSSPGLTSQYF.

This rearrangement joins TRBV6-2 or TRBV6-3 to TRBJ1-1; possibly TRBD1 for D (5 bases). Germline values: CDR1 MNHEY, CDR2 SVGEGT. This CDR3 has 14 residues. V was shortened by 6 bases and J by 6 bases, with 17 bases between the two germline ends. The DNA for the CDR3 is TGTGCCAGCAGATTCGTCTCCGGGGGGTCTGAAGCTTTCTTT. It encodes CASRFVSGGSEAFF.

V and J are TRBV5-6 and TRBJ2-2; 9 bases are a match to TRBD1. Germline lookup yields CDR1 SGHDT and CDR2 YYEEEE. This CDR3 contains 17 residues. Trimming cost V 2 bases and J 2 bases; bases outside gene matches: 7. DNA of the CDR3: TGTGCCAGCAGCTTACGGACAGGGGTTTCAAACACCGGGGAGCTGTTTTTT. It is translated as CASSLRTGVSNTGELFF.

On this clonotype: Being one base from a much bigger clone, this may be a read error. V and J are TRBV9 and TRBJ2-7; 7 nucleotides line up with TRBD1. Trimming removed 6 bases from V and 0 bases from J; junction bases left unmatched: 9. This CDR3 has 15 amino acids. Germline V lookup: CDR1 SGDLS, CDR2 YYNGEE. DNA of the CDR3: TGTGCCAGCAACTCCCGCTGGGACAGCTCCTACGAGCAGTACTTC. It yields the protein CASNSRWDSSYEQYF.

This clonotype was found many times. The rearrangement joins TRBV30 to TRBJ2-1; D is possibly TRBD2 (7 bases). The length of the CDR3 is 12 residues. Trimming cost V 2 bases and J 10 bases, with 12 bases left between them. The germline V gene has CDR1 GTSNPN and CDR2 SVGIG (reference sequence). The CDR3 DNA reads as TGTGCCTGGAGTTGGGGGAGGGGGGAGCAGTTCTTC. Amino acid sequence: CAWSWGRGEQFF.